The 3 T cell receptor beta chains presented below share a single source sample, sequenced in a study of identical twins. TCRdb re-derived calls from the 5' RACE reads in MiXCR, one entry per CDR3 protein. The sample has about 210,000 distinct CDR3 sequences, roughly a tenth seen once. Sequencing was done on a sample of memory (CD45RO+) T cells sorted from blood. The receptors originated from a woman aged 18-35 years in good health.

The rearrangement joins TRBV20-1 to TRBJ2-3; the D is unclear. The length of the CDR3 is 13 residues. Trimming removed 4 bases from V and 2 bases from J, with 10 bases in between. Germline CDR1 DFQATT, CDR2 SNEGSKA (reference sequence). The CDR3 loop is CSAKGRITDTQYF. Here the CDR3 DNA reads TGCAGTGCTAAGGGCAGAATCACAGATACGCAGTATTTT.

This clonotype was seen a handful of times. The V call is TRBV5-8, the J call TRBJ2-4, with 7 nucleotides matching TRBD2. The CDR3 loop spans 15 amino acids. The trim removed 2 bases at V and 4 bases at J, leaving 6 bases unmatched. Germline CDR1 is SGHTS and CDR2 is YDEGEE. The CDR3 nucleotides read TGTGCCAGCAGCTTTTGGAGTAGCGGGAAAAACATTCAGTACTTC. Its translation: CASSFWSSGKNIQYF.

In its sample, this clonotype was seen once. The rearrangement joins TRBV12-3 or TRBV12-4 to TRBJ2-3; 13 nucleotides match TRBD2. The CDR3 has 16 amino acids. Trimming cost V 7 bases and J 5 bases; bases outside gene matches: 9. The CDR3 coding sequence is TGTGCCAGCACCTCACGACTAGCGGGGGGAGGAGATACGCAGTATTTT. Its protein is CASTSRLAGGGDTQYF.